This T cell receptor beta chain is drawn from a study of beta chain features in type 1 diabetes. Study-wide results and caveats: For Type 1 diabetes patients, all four CD4+ subsets carried TCRB CDR3s that were moderately but significantly shorter.

Reverse transcribing all isolated RNA meant expressed TCRB transcripts were sequenced. About 3.57 million reads, on average, came from each naive, central memory and regulatory T cell sample. Assay: immunoSEQ multiplex PCR; the TCRdb copy retains only in-frame clones and omits some. Seen here are around 56,000 clones, roughly 52% observed once, and the top ten hold around 2.7%. V shed 2 bases and J shed 3 bases, with 8 bases lying between them. The germline V gene has CDR1 SGDLS and CDR2 YYNGEE. The CDR3 has 14 amino acids. Notes on this clone: What it binds is not known.

The sequenced sample was Tregs from blood. The chain is built from TRBV9 and TRBJ2-2; D uncertain. The sequence was obtained from a woman aged 40 to 50 with type 1 diabetes. The CDR3 DNA sequence: TGTGCCAGCAGCGTTACGGTGTACACCGGGGAGCTGTTTTTT. This codes for CASSVTVYTGELFF.